This T cell receptor (beta chain) was sequenced during a study of blood T cell repertoires in COVID-19. Study-wide background: Both acute and convalescent COVID-19 samples were obtained from the United States, Italy and Spain. Sources were T cells, B-cell-depleted T cells, or PBMCs; the material itself was cDNA or gDNA.

Looked up from germline, CDR1 is SQVTM and CDR2 is ANQGSEA. V lost 4 bases and J lost 8, with 14 bases in between. The length of the CDR3 is 12 residues. As originally analysed: Amplified reference gene primers provided the basis for estimating nucleated cell counts. TCRdb's copy holds only in-frame clones and misses some; the assay was immunoSEQ multiplex PCR. D and trimming come from the DNA, and the V and J calls and clone size come from that table. The sample consists of 200,000 to 250,000 clones, around 80% of them appearing once. This chain uses TRBV29-1 with TRBJ1-2; a possible D gene is TRBD1 (5 bases). This TCR was sampled from a woman in her thirties or forties with acute or convalescent COVID-19. Sequenced material: peripheral blood. The CDR3 nucleotides are TGCAGCGTTGCGGGACGGGAGCGGGGCTACACCTTC. Its protein product is CSVAGRERGYTF. The full variable domain, in which reference TRBV29-1 and TRBJ1-2 provide the parts outside the CDR3, is SAVISQKPSRDICQRGTSLTIQCQVDSQVTMMFWYRQQPGQSLTLIATANQGSEATYESGFVIDKFPISRPNLTFSTLTVSNMSPEDSSIYLCSVAGRERGYTFGSGTRLTVV.